These 10 T cell receptor beta chains share one sample of origin, sequenced in a study of shared clonotypes between healthy human individuals (dated by TCRdb to between 2020 and 2021). CD8 naive samples were obtained by positive selection for CCR7 among CD45RO-negative cells, yielding a CD45RA+CCR7+ population from which TemRA cells were excluded. The library was obtained by the immunoSEQ multiplex PCR assay. TCRdb obtained this table from immuneACCESS and retained in-frame rearrangements with V and J assigned. These tables miss some clones; where compared with another copy, unresolved V genes account for less than half of the shortfall, and the remainder is unexplained. This sample lists a few hundred thousand clones; around 95% were detected once. In total, the top ten clones hold 0.1% to 0.11% of the sample. The sample consisted of naive CD8+ T cells sorted from blood. Read against the paper, the sample's cell subset or site label means: CD45RA+CCR7+. These receptors all come from a young woman in good health.

The CDR3 bases are TGTGCCAGCAGTTTATTGGGCGGGTCGAACATTCAGTACTTC. This gives the protein CASSLLGGSNIQYF. The chain uses TRBV27 and TRBJ2-4; weak D call: TRBD2 (5 bases). Trimming took off 1 base at V and 7 bases at J, with 11 bases between the two ends. The CDR3 covers 14 residues. The V gene's germline CDR1 is MNHEY and CDR2 SMNVEV (reference sequence).

CDR3 DNA sequence: TGTGCCAGCAGTTTAGGGGGGGTAGGGGCTTACGAGCAGTACTTC. Protein: CASSLGGVGAYEQYF. V usage is TRBV28 and J usage is TRBJ2-7; 7 nucleotides align to TRBD2. This CDR3 region has 15 residues. The trim removed 2 bases at V and 4 bases at J, leaving 8 bases unmatched. Germline-derived CDR1 and CDR2 are MDHEN and SYDVKM.

The chain carries TRBV28 and TRBJ1-2; 10 nucleotides line up with TRBD1. V shed 5 bases and J 8 bases; nucleotides not matched to a gene: 8. The CDR3 spans 14 residues. Germline V gives CDR1 MDHEN, CDR2 SYDVKM. The CDR3 spells CASSRTGTGDGYTF. The CDR3 DNA follows: TGTGCCAGCAGTAGAACCGGGACAGGGGACGGCTACACCTTC.

V and J are TRBV7-9 and TRBJ2-1; D ambiguous. The V gene lost 5 bases and the J gene lost 8 bases, with 16 bases spanning the gap. Germline V lookup: CDR1 SEHNR, CDR2 FQNEAQ (reference sequence). This CDR3 is built from 14 residues. CDR3 region: CASSPRKGVDEQFF. CDR3 nucleotide sequence: TGTGCCAGCAGCCCGAGAAAGGGTGTGGATGAGCAGTTCTTC. Full variable domain (rest looked up from reference TRBV7-9 and TRBJ2-1): DTGVSQNPRHKITKRGQNVTFRCDPISEHNRLYWYRQTLGQGPEFLTYFQNEAQLEKSRLLSDRFSAERPKGSFSTLEIQRTEQGDSAMYLCASSPRKGVDEQFFGPGTRLTVL.

The rearrangement joins TRBV27 to TRBJ2-7, with 9 bases matching TRBD1. There are 15 residues in the CDR3. CDR1 MNHEY and CDR2 SMNVEV come from the germline V gene (reference sequence). V lost 6 bases and J lost 2; bases outside the gene matches: 8. CDR3: CASSATGGNTYEQYF. DNA of the CDR3: TGTGCCAGCAGCGCCACAGGGGGCAACACCTACGAGCAGTACTTC.

Written as DNA, the CDR3 is TGTGCCAGCAGTCGCACGGACGAACTGGTAGATGAGCAGTTCTTC. It translates to CASSRTDELVDEQFF. The rearrangement joins TRBV13 to TRBJ2-1, with no clear D. The CDR3 runs to 15 residues. Trimming removed 6 bases from V and 8 bases from J, with 20 bases in between. CDR1 is PRHDT, CDR2 FYEKMQ, per germline (reference sequence).

This clone was picked up one time. The rearrangement links TRBV14 to TRBJ2-1, with a tentative D call TRBD1 (5 bases). Germline CDR1 and CDR2: SGHDN and FVKESK. V was clipped by 2 bases and J by 6 bases, with 8 bases between them. CDR3 length: 13 amino acids. The CDR3 is CASSQRGPNEQFF. The CDR3 bases are TGTGCCAGCAGCCAAAGGGGTCCCAATGAGCAGTTCTTC.

This sequence joins TRBV5-1 and TRBJ1-1, with D possibly matching TRBD1 (6 bases). V lost 4 bases and J lost 1, with 11 bases in between. The CDR3 has 14 residues. Germline CDR1 is SGHRS and CDR2 is YFSETQ. CDR3 region: CASSHGQPNTEAFF. CDR3 coding DNA: TGCGCCAGCAGCCACGGACAGCCGAACACTGAAGCTTTCTTT.

The chain joins TRBV4-1 to TRBJ1-4; D call uncertain. With 1 base removed from V and 0 bases from J, the gap between germline ends came to 6 bases. The V gene's germline CDR1 is MGHRA and CDR2 YSYEKL. CDR3 size: 15 residues. The CDR3 loop reads CASSQVRATNEKLFF. The CDR3 DNA reads TGCGCCAGCAGCCAAGTTCGGGCAACTAATGAAAAACTGTTTTTT.

V is TRBV30 and J is TRBJ2-2; no reliable D call. There are 12 residues in the CDR3. Germline V gene lookup returns CDR1 GTSNPN and CDR2 SVGIG (reference sequence). V was shortened by 5 bases and J by 7 bases, with 11 bases between the two germline ends. CDR3 protein: CAWEPSGGELFF. CDR3 DNA: TGTGCCTGGGAACCTTCAGGCGGGGAGCTGTTTTTT.